These 13 T cell receptor beta chains came from one sample sequenced in a study of STAT5B mutations in CD4+ large granular lymphocyte leukemia. Data came from immunoSEQ multiplex PCR; TCRdb stores just in-frame clones and leaves some out. The table includes about 30,000 clones, around 76% detected once. The sample consisted of CD4+ T cells from blood buffy coats. The receptors were gathered from a human donor in good health.

V is TRBV5-1 and J is TRBJ1-1; 7 bases are shared with TRBD1. The V gene end was trimmed by 0 bases and the J gene end by 4 bases; junction bases not matched to a gene: 3. CDR3 size: 14 residues. Germline lookup yields CDR1 SGHRS and CDR2 YFSETQ. CDR3 DNA: TGCGCCAGCAGCTTGGGACAGGGACCCACTGAAGCTTTCTTT. Amino acid sequence: CASSLGQGPTEAFF.

This chain joins TRBV14 and TRBJ2-7; D perhaps matches TRBD2 (5 bases). The CDR3 covers 14 residues. CDR1 and CDR2 from the germline V gene are SGHDN and FVKESK. V was cut by 0 bases and J by 6 bases, with 12 bases left in between. The CDR3 reads CASSQETTVGEQYF. CDR3 coding DNA: TGTGCCAGCAGCCAAGAGACTACAGTTGGCGAGCAGTACTTC.

The sample holds one count of this clone. The chain carries TRBV2 and TRBJ1-3; D unresolved. This CDR3 contains 14 residues. V lost 6 bases and J lost 0, with 9 bases in between. In germline, CDR1 is SNHLY, CDR2 FYNNEI. CDR3 in amino acids: CASRLQSSGNTIYF. The CDR3 DNA follows: TGTGCCAGCAGGTTACAGAGCTCTGGAAACACCATATATTTT.

This clone was picked up a small number of times. This chain links TRBV6-1 with TRBJ1-1; TRBD1 aligns across 8 bases. The V segment lost 7 bases and the J segment 0 bases; nucleotides outside the gene matches: 7. This CDR3 spans 15 amino acids. In germline, CDR1 is MNHNS, CDR2 SASEGT. The CDR3 loop is CASKTEDRVNTEAFF. CDR3 in DNA: TGTGCCAGCAAGACCGAGGACAGGGTGAACACTGAAGCTTTCTTT.

This clone occurred once. V and J are TRBV5-1 and TRBJ1-1; 12 positions agree with TRBD1. CDR1 is SGHRS and CDR2 is YFSETQ in the germline V gene. This CDR3 region has 15 residues. Trimming took 8 bases from V and 0 from J; bases not matched to a gene: 5. The chain's CDR3 is CASRGQGALNTEAFF. The CDR3 bases are TGCGCCAGTAGGGGACAGGGGGCCCTGAACACTGAAGCTTTCTTT.

This rearrangement joins TRBV10-3 to TRBJ2-1, with TRBD1 identical over 9 bases. Germline CDR1 and CDR2: ENHRY and SYGVKD. The CDR3 runs to 16 residues. V lost 0 bases to trimming and J lost 5 bases; unmatched junction nucleotides: 5. The CDR3 DNA reads TGTGCCATCAGTGAGTCGGGACAGGGAGCACACAATGAGCAGTTCTTC. This encodes CAISESGQGAHNEQFF.

Regarding this clone: An end of the junction differs from the germline gene, which may be a read error. The chain carries TRBV7-7 and TRBJ2-7; D unclear. Germline CDR1 and CDR2: SSHAT and FNYEAQ (reference sequence). The CDR3 is 13 amino acids. This CDR3 is CASSETVGYEQYF. CDR3 DNA sequence: TGTGCTAGCAGCGAGACCGTGGGCTACGAGCAGTACTTC.

The rearrangement uses TRBV18 and TRBJ2-3, with unresolved D. This CDR3 is built from 14 residues. With 4 bases removed from V and 5 bases from J, the gap between germline ends came to 13 bases. Germline V lookup: CDR1 KGHSH, CDR2 LQKENI. This CDR3 reads CASSQELGGDTQYF. DNA of the CDR3: TGTGCCAGCTCACAGGAGTTGGGTGGAGATACGCAGTATTTT.

This chain joins TRBV9 and TRBJ2-5; 8 nucleotides align to TRBD2. The V gene's germline CDR1 is SGDLS and CDR2 YYNGEE. With 0 bases clipped from V and 1 base from J, the junction kept 8 bases outside the gene matches. The CDR3 loop spans 17 amino acids. Written as DNA, the CDR3 is TGTGCCAGCAGCGTAGACCCCACTAGCGGCCTCCAAGAGACCCAGTACTTC. Translating it yields CASSVDPTSGLQETQYF.

The CDR3, as DNA: TGCAGCGTTGAGGGGCTGGACAACTCCTACGAGCAGTACTTC. Protein product: CSVEGLDNSYEQYF. The J gene is TRBJ2-7, the V gene TRBV29-1; TRBD1 is a possible D gene (5 bases). The CDR3 runs to 14 residues. CDR1 and CDR2 (germline): SQVTM, ANQGSEA. V shed 3 bases and J shed 0 bases, with 12 bases lying between them.

The chain employs TRBV15 and TRBJ1-6; D is perhaps TRBD1 (6 bases). The CDR3 is 15 amino acids. Germline V CDR1 and CDR2: LNHNV, YYDKDF (reference sequence). V was pared by 3 bases and J by 7 bases, with 13 bases between. In DNA, the CDR3 is TGTGCCACCAGCAGCCTAGGACAGTCGAATTCACCCCTCCACTTT. Encoded protein: CATSSLGQSNSPLHF.

The rearrangement joins TRBV7-8 to TRBJ1-5; D gene uncertain. The CDR3 contains 13 residues. V lost 5 bases and J 11 bases, leaving 16 bases between the germline ends. The germline CDR1 and CDR2 sequences are SGHVS and FQNEAQ. The chain's CDR3 is CASSLRTGGSQHF. In DNA form, the CDR3 reads TGTGCCAGCAGCCTTAGGACGGGTGGGTCCCAGCATTTT.

This clone was counted a single time. J is TRBJ2-7 and V is TRBV27; D is ambiguous. This CDR3 spans 12 amino acids. Germline CDR1 is MNHEY and CDR2 is SMNVEV (reference sequence). The V end was cut by 4 bases, the J end by 7 bases, with 11 bases between. The CDR3 DNA sequence: TGTGCCAGCAGTTCTCGACTGGGGGAGCAGTACTTC. Translating gives CASSSRLGEQYF.